The clone carrying this T cell receptor (beta chain) has only a few counts. The sample comes from a study of blood T cells in healthy people across ages. Together with a sample-barcoded 5' primer, a J-beta primer mix was included in a second PCR lasting 7 to 11 cycles. TCRdb re-called the 5' RACE reads with MiXCR, one entry per CDR3 protein. The sample holds roughly 2 million distinct CDR3 sequences, roughly 52% seen once. The receptor's source is a middle-aged woman in good health. Input material: blood.

CDR3 loop: CASSRLARSRETQYF. The CDR3, as DNA: TGTGCCAGCAGTAGACTAGCTCGCAGTCGGGAGACCCAGTACTTC. V is TRBV12-3 or TRBV12-4 and J is TRBJ2-7; TRBD2 aligns across 7 bases. Near its end, the DNA agrees better with TRBJ2-5, so the J call may be wrong. This CDR3 contains 15 residues.